The 16 T cell receptor beta chains in this list originate from one sample, sequenced in a study of blood T cells in healthy people across ages. Primed by a sample-barcoded 5' primer and a J-beta primer mix, a second PCR proceeded for about 7 to 11 cycles. TCRdb independently ran MiXCR on the 5' RACE reads; one entry per CDR3 protein. The table includes over 1,200,000 distinct CDR3 sequences, roughly 64% detected once. The source material was blood. The receptor source for this set is a man aged 18 to 30 in good health.

CDR3 residues: CSARVTRERGVQETQYF. In nucleotides, the CDR3 is TGCAGTGCTAGAGTCACGAGGGAGCGGGGGGTCCAAGAGACCCAGTACTTC. V usage is TRBV20-1 and J usage is TRBJ2-5; 9 nucleotides agree with TRBD2. After removal of 1 base from V and 1 base from J, the junction contained 10 bases not matched to a gene. CDR3 length equals 17 residues. The V gene's germline CDR1 is DFQATT and CDR2 SNEGSKA (reference sequence).

The V call is TRBV4-3, the J call TRBJ1-2; D call uncertain. V lost 4 bases and J lost 4, with 16 bases in between. The CDR3 covers 15 residues. CDR1 LGHNA and CDR2 YSLEER come from the germline V gene. The CDR3 loop reads CASSPSRVGIYGYTF. In DNA, the CDR3 is TGCGCCAGCAGCCCCTCTAGGGTGGGAATCTATGGCTACACCTTC.

The CDR3 reads CASSSPGTGDTGELFF. The CDR3 DNA follows: TGTGCCAGCAGTTCACCCGGGACAGGGGACACCGGGGAGCTGTTTTTT. This rearrangement joins TRBV12-3 or TRBV12-4 to TRBJ2-2; 10 nucleotides match TRBD1. The CDR3 has 16 residues. V trimming: 4 bases; J trimming: 3 bases; junction bases outside the gene matches: 5.

There are many counts of this clonotype. The chain carries TRBV10-3 and TRBJ1-5; no clear D. V was clipped by 2 bases and J by 3 bases, with 8 bases between them. Germline-derived CDR1 and CDR2 are ENHRY and SYGVKD. This CDR3 has 14 amino acids. CDR3 loop: CAISEPGDNQPQHF. CDR3 DNA sequence: TGTGCCATCAGTGAGCCAGGTGACAATCAGCCCCAGCATTTT.

This clonotype was seen once. A much more abundant neighbour one base away suggests this may be a read error. V is TRBV21-1 and J is TRBJ2-1; the D call in the table, TRBD1, was not verified against the DNA. TRBV21-1 is recorded as a pseudogene. CDR3 length equals 15 residues. CDR3 region: CASSTPGQSYNERFF. DNA of the CDR3: TGTGCCAGCAGCACCCCGGGACAGTCCTACAATGAGCGGTTCTTC.

V and J are TRBV9 and TRBJ2-1, with 11 bases aligning to TRBD1. The junction had 19 bases not matched to a gene; V was cut back by 3 bases and J by 5 bases. The length of the CDR3 is 20 residues. Germline V gene lookup returns CDR1 SGDLS and CDR2 YYNGEE. CDR3 loop: CASSDSGTGGKMGPDNEQFF. CDR3 in DNA: TGTGCCAGCAGCGACTCCGGGACAGGGGGAAAGATGGGCCCTGACAATGAGCAGTTCTTC. The entire variable domain, with the rest obtained from reference TRBV9 and TRBJ2-1, is as follows: DSGVTQTPKHLITATGQRVTLRCSPRSGDLSVYWYQQSLDQGLQFLIQYYNGEERAKGNILERFSAQQFPDLHSELNLSSLELGDSALYFCASSDSGTGGKMGPDNEQFFGPGTRLTVL.

V usage is TRBV15 and J usage is TRBJ1-4, with TRBD1 matching over 7 bases. The CDR3 runs to 14 residues. V lost 2 bases to trimming and J lost 8 bases; unmatched junction nucleotides: 5. Germline assignment: CDR1 LNHNV and CDR2 YYDKDF (reference sequence). This CDR3 is CATSRKGAGEKLFF. The CDR3 DNA reads TGTGCCACCAGCAGAAAGGGGGCAGGGGAAAAACTGTTTTTT.

In its sample, this clonotype was seen once. The junction and the germline gene differ at one end; a read error may be behind it. This rearrangement joins TRBV7-9 to TRBJ1-4, with TRBD1 matching 7 bases. The CDR3 has 18 residues. Per the germline V gene, CDR1 is SEHNR and CDR2 is FQNEAQ (reference sequence). The DNA for the CDR3 is TGTGCCAGCAGCTTAGTGGGACATGTAACTGACAGGGCAGAAAAACCGTTTTTT. Its translation: CASSLVGHVTDRAEKPFF.

The chain has TRBV5-1 and TRBJ2-1; no reliable D call. Trimming stripped 0 bases from V and 7 bases from J, with 8 bases between. There are 13 residues in the CDR3. Germline CDR1 is SGHRS and CDR2 is YFSETQ. CDR3 amino acids: CASSLVESNEQFF. The CDR3 DNA reads as TGCGCCAGCAGCTTGGTGGAGTCTAATGAGCAGTTCTTC.

V usage is TRBV5-1 and J usage is TRBJ2-5; 13 positions agree with TRBD2. Germline V CDR1 and CDR2: SGHRS, YFSETQ. Trimming removed 4 bases from V and 5 bases from J; junction bases left unmatched: 8. The CDR3 consists of 16 residues. The CDR3 here is CASSPGLAGDGETQYF. CDR3 coding DNA: TGCGCCAGCAGCCCCGGACTAGCGGGAGACGGTGAGACCCAGTACTTC.

The chain recombines TRBV12-3 or TRBV12-4 with TRBJ1-1, with 7 nucleotides matching TRBD1. Trimming took 9 bases from V and 3 from J; bases not matched to a gene: 7. This CDR3 region has 13 residues. The CDR3 nucleotides read TGTGCCAGTGACAGGGCTGGGCACACTGAAGCTTTCTTT. Protein product: CASDRAGHTEAFF.

Concerning this clonotype: This may arise from a read error, as a much more abundant clone is one base away. Here the CDR3 DNA reads TGTGCCAGCAGCCCGGATAATGACTATGGCTACACCTTC. Protein: CASSPDNDYGYTF. V is TRBV7-2 and J is TRBJ1-2, with D unresolved. Trimming left V 5 bases short and J 3 bases short, with 10 bases between. CDR1 is SGHTA and CDR2 is FQGNSA in the germline V gene. This CDR3 spans 13 amino acids.

In its sample, this clonotype was seen a few times. The chain links TRBV20-1 to TRBJ2-7; 7 nucleotides match TRBD1. This CDR3 spans 14 amino acids. The V gene's germline CDR1 is DFQATT and CDR2 SNEGSKA (reference sequence). The trim removed 5 bases at V and 1 base at J, leaving 8 bases unmatched. The DNA of the CDR3 is TGCAGTGCTCCAGTATGGACAGGATCCTACGAGCAGTACTTC. Encoded protein: CSAPVWTGSYEQYF.

CDR3 bases: TGTGCCAGCAGCTCCATCGGGGACGGACTCACAGATACGCAGTATTTT. Translation: CASSSIGDGLTDTQYF. The chain recombines TRBV11-2 with TRBJ2-3; D is possibly TRBD1 or TRBD2 (5 bases each). Germline CDR1 is SGHAT and CDR2 is FQNNGV. V dropped 4 bases and J dropped 2 bases, with 16 bases sitting between them. The CDR3 sequence is 16 residues long.

The CDR3 DNA follows: TGTGCCAGCAGTTACTCAGCGGGAGGCGGCGCAGATACGCAGTATTTT. This translates into CASSYSAGGGADTQYF. The chain is built from TRBV6-5 and TRBJ2-3; 9 bases are shared with TRBD2. J lost 4 bases, V lost 0 bases, and 5 bases had no gene match. The CDR3 runs to 16 residues. CDR1 and CDR2 from the germline V gene are MNHEY and SVGAGI.

This clonotype turned up a few times. V is TRBV9 and J is TRBJ2-7, with D unclear. The CDR3 is 13 amino acids. With 0 bases removed from V and 4 bases from J, the gap between germline ends came to 8 bases. Germline values: CDR1 SGDLS, CDR2 YYNGEE. CDR3 loop: CASSVGVGYEQYF. CDR3 bases: TGTGCCAGCAGCGTAGGAGTAGGGTACGAGCAGTACTTC.